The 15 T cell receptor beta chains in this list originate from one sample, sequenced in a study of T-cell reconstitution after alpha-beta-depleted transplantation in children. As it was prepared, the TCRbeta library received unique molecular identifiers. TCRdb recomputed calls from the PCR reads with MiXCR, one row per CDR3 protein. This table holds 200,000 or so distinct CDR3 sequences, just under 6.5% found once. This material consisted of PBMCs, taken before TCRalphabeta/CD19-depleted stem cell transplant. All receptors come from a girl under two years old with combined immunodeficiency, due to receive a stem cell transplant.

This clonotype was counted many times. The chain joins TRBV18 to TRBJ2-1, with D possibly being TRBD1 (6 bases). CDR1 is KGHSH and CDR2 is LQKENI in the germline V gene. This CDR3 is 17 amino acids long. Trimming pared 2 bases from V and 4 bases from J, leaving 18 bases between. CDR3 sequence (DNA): TGTGCCAGCTCACCAGTCTCAGGGGCTCTAGTTTACAATGAGCAGTTCTTC. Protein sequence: CASSPVSGALVYNEQFF.

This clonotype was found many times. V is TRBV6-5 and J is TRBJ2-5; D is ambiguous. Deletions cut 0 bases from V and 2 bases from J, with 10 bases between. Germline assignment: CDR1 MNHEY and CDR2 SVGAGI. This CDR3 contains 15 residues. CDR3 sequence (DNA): TGTGCCAGCAGTTACTCAACTACACCTCAAGAGACCCAGTACTTC. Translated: CASSYSTTPQETQYF.

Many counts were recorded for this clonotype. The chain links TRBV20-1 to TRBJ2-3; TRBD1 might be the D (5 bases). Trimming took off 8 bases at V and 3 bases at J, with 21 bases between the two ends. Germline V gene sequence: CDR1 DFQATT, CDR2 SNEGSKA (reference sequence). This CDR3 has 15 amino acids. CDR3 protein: CSFPTLGVGTDTQYF. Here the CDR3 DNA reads TGCAGTTTCCCCACCTTAGGGGTTGGGACAGATACGCAGTATTTT.

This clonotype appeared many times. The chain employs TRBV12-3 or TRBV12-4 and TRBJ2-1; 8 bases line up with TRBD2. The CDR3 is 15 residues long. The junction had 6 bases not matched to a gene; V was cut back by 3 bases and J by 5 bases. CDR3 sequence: CASSFFVGGDNEQFF. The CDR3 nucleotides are TGTGCCAGCAGTTTCTTCGTCGGGGGGGACAATGAGCAGTTCTTC.

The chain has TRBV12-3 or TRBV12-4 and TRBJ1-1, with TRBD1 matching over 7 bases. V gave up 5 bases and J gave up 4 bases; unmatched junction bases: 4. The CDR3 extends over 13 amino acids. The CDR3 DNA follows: TGTGCCAGCAGTGTGGACAGGCCCACTGAAGCTTTCTTT. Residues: CASSVDRPTEAFF.

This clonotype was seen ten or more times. The CDR3 region is CASSPPGLAGVYEQYF. The CDR3 bases are TGTGCCAGCAGTCCCCCGGGACTAGCGGGAGTTTACGAGCAGTACTTC. This chain uses TRBV28 with TRBJ2-7, with 14 bases fitting TRBD2. The CDR3 extends over 16 amino acids. V was clipped by 5 bases and J by 4 bases; unmatched bases: 7. Germline assignment: CDR1 MDHEN and CDR2 SYDVKM. The whole variable domain, filled in from reference TRBV28 and TRBJ2-7, reads DVKVTQSSRYLVKRTGEKVFLECVQDMDHENMFWYRQDPGLGLRLIYFSYDVKMKEKGDIPEGYSVSREKKERFSLILESASTNQTSMYLCASSPPGLAGVYEQYFGPGTRLTVT.

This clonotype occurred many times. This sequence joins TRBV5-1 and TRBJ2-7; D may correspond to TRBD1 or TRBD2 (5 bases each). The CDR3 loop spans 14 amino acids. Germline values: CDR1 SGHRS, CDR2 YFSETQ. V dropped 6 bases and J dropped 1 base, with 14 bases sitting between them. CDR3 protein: CASNHEGLSYEQYF. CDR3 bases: TGCGCCAGCAACCACGAGGGGCTTTCCTACGAGCAGTACTTC.

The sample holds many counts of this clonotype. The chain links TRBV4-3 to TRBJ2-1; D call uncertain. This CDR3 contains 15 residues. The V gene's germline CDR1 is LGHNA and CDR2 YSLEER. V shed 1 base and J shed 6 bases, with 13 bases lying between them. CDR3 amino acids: CASSQADDKGNEQFF. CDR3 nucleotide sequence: TGCGCCAGCAGCCAAGCGGACGACAAGGGCAATGAGCAGTTCTTC.

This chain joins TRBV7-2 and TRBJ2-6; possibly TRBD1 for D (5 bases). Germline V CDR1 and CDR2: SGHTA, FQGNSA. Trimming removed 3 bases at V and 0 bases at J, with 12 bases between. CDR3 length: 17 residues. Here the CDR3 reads CASSLRQGTSGANVLTF. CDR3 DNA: TGTGCCAGCAGCTTGCGGCAGGGAACCTCTGGGGCCAACGTCCTGACTTTC.

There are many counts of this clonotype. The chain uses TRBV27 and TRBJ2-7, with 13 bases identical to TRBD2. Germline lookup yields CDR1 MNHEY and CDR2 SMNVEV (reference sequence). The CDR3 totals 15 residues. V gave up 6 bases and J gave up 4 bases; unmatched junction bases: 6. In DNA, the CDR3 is TGTGCCAGCAGCTCCTGGACTAGCGGGAGTTACGAGCAGTACTTC. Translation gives CASSSWTSGSYEQYF.

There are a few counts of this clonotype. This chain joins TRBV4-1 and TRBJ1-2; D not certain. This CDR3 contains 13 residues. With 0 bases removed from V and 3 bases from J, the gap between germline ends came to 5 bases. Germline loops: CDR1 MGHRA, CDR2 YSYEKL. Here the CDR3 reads CASSQEAYYGYTF. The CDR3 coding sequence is TGCGCCAGCAGCCAAGAGGCATACTATGGCTACACCTTC.

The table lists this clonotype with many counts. The CDR3 nucleotides read TGTGCCAGCAGTGGGATCCGGGACAGGGCCTACAATGAGCAGTTCTTC. Protein product: CASSGIRDRAYNEQFF. The chain has TRBV28 and TRBJ2-1, with 9 bases matching TRBD1. V gave up 5 bases and J gave up 2 bases; unmatched junction bases: 7. Germline V gene lookup returns CDR1 MDHEN and CDR2 SYDVKM. CDR3 size: 16 residues.

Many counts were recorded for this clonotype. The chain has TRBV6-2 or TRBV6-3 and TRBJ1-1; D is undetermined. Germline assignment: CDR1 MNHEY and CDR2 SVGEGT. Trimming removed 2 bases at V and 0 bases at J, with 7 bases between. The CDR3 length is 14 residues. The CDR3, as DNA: TGTGCCAGCAGTTACGTGAATATGAACACTGAAGCTTTCTTT. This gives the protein CASSYVNMNTEAFF.

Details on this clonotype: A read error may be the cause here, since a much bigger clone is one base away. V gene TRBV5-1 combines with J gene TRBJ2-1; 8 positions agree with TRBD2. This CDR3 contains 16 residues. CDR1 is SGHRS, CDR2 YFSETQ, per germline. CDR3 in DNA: TGCGCCAGCACCTTCGTTCCCGGGGGGGCTTACAATGAGCGGTTCTTC. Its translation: CASTFVPGGAYNERFF.

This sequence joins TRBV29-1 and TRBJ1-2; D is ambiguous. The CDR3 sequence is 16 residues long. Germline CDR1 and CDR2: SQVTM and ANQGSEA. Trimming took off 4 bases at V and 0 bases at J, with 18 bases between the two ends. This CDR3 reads CSVVGANPSTNYGYTF. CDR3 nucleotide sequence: TGCAGCGTTGTAGGCGCCAACCCATCTACTAACTATGGCTACACCTTC.